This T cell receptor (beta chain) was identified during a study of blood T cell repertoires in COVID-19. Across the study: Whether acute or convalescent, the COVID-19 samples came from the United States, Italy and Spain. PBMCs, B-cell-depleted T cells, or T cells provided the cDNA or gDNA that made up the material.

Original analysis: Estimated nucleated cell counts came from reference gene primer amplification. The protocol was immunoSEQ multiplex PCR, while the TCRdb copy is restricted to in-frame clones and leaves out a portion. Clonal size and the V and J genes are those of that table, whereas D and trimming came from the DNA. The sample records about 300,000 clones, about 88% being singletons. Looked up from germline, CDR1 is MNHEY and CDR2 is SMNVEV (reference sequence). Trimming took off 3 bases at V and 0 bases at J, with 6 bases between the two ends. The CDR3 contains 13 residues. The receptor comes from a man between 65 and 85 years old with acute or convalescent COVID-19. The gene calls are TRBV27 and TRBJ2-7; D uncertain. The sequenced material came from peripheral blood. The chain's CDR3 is CASSLAGSYEQYF. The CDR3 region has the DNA TGTGCCAGCAGTTTGGCAGGCTCCTACGAGCAGTACTTC.